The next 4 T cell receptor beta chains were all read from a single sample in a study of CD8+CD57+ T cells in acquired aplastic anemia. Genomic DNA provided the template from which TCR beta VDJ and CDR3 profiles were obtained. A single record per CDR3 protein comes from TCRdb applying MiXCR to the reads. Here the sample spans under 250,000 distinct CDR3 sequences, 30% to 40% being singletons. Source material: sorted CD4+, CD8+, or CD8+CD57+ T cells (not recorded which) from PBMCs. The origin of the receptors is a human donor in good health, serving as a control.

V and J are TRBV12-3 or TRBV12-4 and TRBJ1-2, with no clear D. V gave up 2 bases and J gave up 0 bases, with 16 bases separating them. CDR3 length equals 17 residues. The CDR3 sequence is CASSLTIVDRSNYGYTF. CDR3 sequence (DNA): TGTGCCAGCAGTTTAACCATAGTCGACCGGTCTAACTATGGCTACACCTTC.

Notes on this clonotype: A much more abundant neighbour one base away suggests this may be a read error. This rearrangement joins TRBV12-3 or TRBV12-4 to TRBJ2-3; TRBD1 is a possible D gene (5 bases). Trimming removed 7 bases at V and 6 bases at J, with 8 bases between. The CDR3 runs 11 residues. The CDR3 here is CASISGDTQYF. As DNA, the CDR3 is TGTGCCAGCATCTCAGGGGATACGCAGTATTTT.

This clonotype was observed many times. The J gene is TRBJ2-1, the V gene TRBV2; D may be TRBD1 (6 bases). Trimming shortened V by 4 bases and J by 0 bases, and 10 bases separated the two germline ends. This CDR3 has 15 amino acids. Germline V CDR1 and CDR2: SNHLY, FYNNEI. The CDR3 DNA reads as TGTGCCAGCAGTGTCGAGACAGGCTCCTACAATGAGCAGTTCTTC. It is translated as CASSVETGSYNEQFF. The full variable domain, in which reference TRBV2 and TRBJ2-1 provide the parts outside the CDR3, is EPEVTQTPSHQVTQMGQEVILRCVPISNHLYFYWYRQILGQKVEFLVSFYNNEISEKSEIFDDQFSVERPDGSNFTLKIRSTKLEDSAMYFCASSVETGSYNEQFFGPGTRLTVL.

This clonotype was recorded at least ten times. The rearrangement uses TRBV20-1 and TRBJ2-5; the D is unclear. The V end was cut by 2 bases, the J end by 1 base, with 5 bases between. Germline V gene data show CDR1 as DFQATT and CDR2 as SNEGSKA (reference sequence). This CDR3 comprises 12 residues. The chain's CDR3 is CSARYIQETQYF. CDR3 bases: TGCAGTGCTAGATACATCCAAGAGACCCAGTACTTC.